Sequencing of this T cell receptor beta chain was carried out in a study of PD-1 blockade in classical Hodgkin lymphoma. The study, taken as a whole, reports: Patients newly diagnosed and complete responders had comparable baseline diversity. Individuals initiating nivolumab under 1 year after ASCT were excluded.

Using immunoSEQ multiplex PCR, the repertoire was profiled, and TCRdb retains in-frame clones only, with some absent. Seen here are approximately 27,000 clones, over 75% observed once, and the top ten hold around a sixth. The ends lost 4 bases at V and 9 bases at J; junction bases unmatched: 8. The CDR3 loop spans 16 amino acids. Germline loops: CDR1 SGHAT, CDR2 FQNNGV. In regard to this clone: Its antigen is still unknown.

Time point described: cycle 4 day 1 (C4D1), after about 6 weeks of nivolumab. Exposure to brentuximab vedotin varied, and each patient had relapsed following autologous stem cell transplantation. The sample here was peripheral blood mononuclear cells (PBMCs), taken before the fourth cycle of nivolumab. This rearrangement joins TRBV11-2 to TRBJ2-3, with 15 positions matching TRBD2. This TCR derives from a human donor with classical Hodgkin lymphoma. The CDR3 reads CASSSYRTSGGATQYF. CDR3 nucleotide sequence: TGTGCCAGCAGCTCCTACAGGACTAGCGGGGGGGCCACGCAGTATTTT.